Presented here are 17 T cell receptor beta chains from one specimen sequenced in a study of blood T cell repertoires in COVID-19. Produced via immunoSEQ multiplex PCR; TCRdb's table is partial and in-frame only. Of 320,000 or so clones listed, roughly 85% are singletons. Sequenced: PBMCs or T cells enriched from blood (not recorded which). The receptors were gathered from a woman aged 30 to 39 who had been exposed to COVID-19.

This clone was seen repeatedly, ten times or more. This chain links TRBV6-4 with TRBJ2-1; the match to TRBD2 covers 8 bases. Unmatched junction bases numbered 11, after V lost 0 bases and J lost 10 bases. The CDR3 sequence is 16 residues long. CDR1 and CDR2 from the germline V gene are MRHNA and SNTAGT. The CDR3: CASSDSIGGGRSEQFF. The CDR3 DNA is TGTGCCAGCAGTGACTCGATTGGCGGGGGGCGATCGGAGCAGTTCTTC.

The chain uses TRBV7-2 and TRBJ1-2; D might be TRBD1 (6 bases). Looked up from germline, CDR1 is SGHTA and CDR2 is FQGNSA. Between the trimmed V and J ends, which lost 3 bases and 7 bases, there was a span of 18 bases. This CDR3 has 15 amino acids. CDR3 coding DNA: TGTGCCAGCAGCTTGGACACAGGGAGCGTCGCTGGCTACACCTTC. Its translation: CASSLDTGSVAGYTF.

The chain uses TRBV28 and TRBJ1-2; 7 bases match TRBD1. The germline V gene has CDR1 MDHEN and CDR2 SYDVKM. The CDR3 has 16 residues. Losses at the gene ends were 7 bases for V and 5 bases for J; bases not matched to a gene: 16. The CDR3 loop is CASIGTEYRGGYGYTF. The CDR3 coding sequence is TGTGCCAGCATCGGGACAGAATATCGCGGCGGGTATGGCTACACCTTC.

In this sample, this clone turned up once. This CDR3 is CASRQGANTEAFF. CDR3 sequence (DNA): TGTGCCAGCAGGCAGGGGGCGAACACTGAAGCTTTCTTT. The chain combines TRBV6-5 with TRBJ1-1, with 8 bases that match TRBD1. The trim removed 6 bases at V and 1 base at J, leaving 1 base unmatched. In germline, CDR1 is MNHEY, CDR2 SVGAGI. CDR3 length equals 13 residues.

The chain employs TRBV19 and TRBJ1-4; 9 nucleotides line up with TRBD1. Unmatched junction bases numbered 5, after V lost 5 bases and J lost 4 bases. CDR1 LNHDA and CDR2 SQIVND come from the germline V gene (reference sequence). The CDR3 contains 15 residues. CDR3: CASSSSTGGNEKLFF. The CDR3 DNA reads as TGTGCCAGTAGTTCCTCGACAGGGGGTAATGAAAAACTGTTTTTT.

The chain couples TRBV19 to TRBJ2-7, with D unresolved. V lost 2 bases and J 4 bases, leaving 18 bases between the germline ends. Germline values: CDR1 LNHDA, CDR2 SQIVND (reference sequence). CDR3 length: 16 residues. The CDR3 bases are TGTGCCAGTAGTATATCCGGAGCCCCCCCTCGTTACGAGCAGTACTTC. Translation: CASSISGAPPRYEQYF.

The chain employs TRBV19 and TRBJ2-1; D possibly corresponds to TRBD2 (6 bases). Trimming shortened V by 6 bases and J by 0 bases, and 18 bases separated the two germline ends. There are 17 residues in the CDR3. Germline V gene lookup returns CDR1 LNHDA and CDR2 SQIVND (reference sequence). The CDR3 loop reads CASSGDRGASSYNEQFF. The CDR3 DNA follows: TGTGCCAGTAGCGGGGACCGCGGGGCGAGCTCCTACAATGAGCAGTTCTTC.

J is TRBJ1-2 and V is TRBV5-1, with TRBD1 identical over 10 bases. CDR1 and CDR2 from the germline V gene are SGHRS and YFSETQ. The CDR3 has 17 residues. With 5 bases clipped from V and 8 bases from J, the junction kept 18 bases outside the gene matches. As DNA, the CDR3 is TGCGCCAGCAGTCCGGGACAGGGGCGGGTTCAAACTAGCGGCTACACCTTC. Translated, it gives CASSPGQGRVQTSGYTF.

The CDR3 spells CASSLDRVRTGELFF. The DNA of the CDR3 is TGTGCCAGCAGCTTGGACAGGGTTCGGACCGGGGAGCTGTTTTTT. The chain has TRBV5-8 and TRBJ2-2, with a weak D call TRBD1 (6 bases). The length of the CDR3 is 15 residues. CDR1 SGHTS and CDR2 YDEGEE come from the germline V gene. Trimming pared 0 bases from V and 5 bases from J, leaving 11 bases between.

The chain links TRBV12-3 or TRBV12-4 to TRBJ1-4, with D possibly being TRBD1 (6 bases). This CDR3 comprises 13 residues. Trimming removed 7 bases at V and 10 bases at J, with 16 bases between. This chain's CDR3 is CASTSGQLGKLFF. The DNA of the CDR3 is TGTGCCAGCACTTCCGGACAGTTGGGAAAACTGTTTTTT.

J is TRBJ1-5 and V is TRBV27; 8 bases agree with TRBD1. The V segment lost 3 bases and the J segment 5 bases; nucleotides outside the gene matches: 6. The V gene's germline CDR1 is MNHEY and CDR2 SMNVEV (reference sequence). This CDR3 comprises 15 residues. Written as DNA, the CDR3 is TGTGCCAGCAGTTTTTACTCGACAGGGGATCAGCCCCAGCATTTT. Its protein product is CASSFYSTGDQPQHF.

V and J are TRBV9 and TRBJ1-6, with 7 bases aligning to TRBD1. Germline CDR1 is SGDLS and CDR2 is YYNGEE. The CDR3 contains 15 residues. Trimming took 4 bases from V and 9 from J; bases not matched to a gene: 10. The CDR3 coding sequence is TGTGCCAGCAGCATGGGGCAGGGGGATTCTTCACCCCTCCACTTT. Translated, it gives CASSMGQGDSSPLHF.

The chain carries TRBV7-3 and TRBJ2-2; 9 bases line up with TRBD2. The V segment lost 5 bases and the J segment 6 bases; nucleotides outside the gene matches: 13. This CDR3 has 17 amino acids. In germline, CDR1 is SGHTA, CDR2 FQGTGA. CDR3: CASSKLQGAGGPGELFF. CDR3 sequence (DNA): TGTGCCAGCAGCAAGCTACAGGGAGCGGGAGGTCCCGGGGAGCTGTTTTTT.

CDR3 protein: CASRASGGTDTQYF. The CDR3 region has the DNA TGTGCCTCGCGGGCTAGCGGGGGCACAGATACGCAGTATTTT. The chain carries TRBV24-1 and TRBJ2-3, with TRBD2 identical over 9 bases. Germline V CDR1 and CDR2: KGHDR, SFDVKD. V lost 12 bases, J lost 1 base, and 7 bases stayed unmatched. The CDR3 consists of 14 residues.

The chain links TRBV29-1 to TRBJ1-2, with 7 bases identical to TRBD1. This CDR3 is 13 amino acids long. V gave up 7 bases and J gave up 0 bases; unmatched junction bases: 5. Germline V gives CDR1 SQVTM, CDR2 ANQGSEA. DNA of the CDR3: TGCAGCGGAACAGGGGATTCTAACTATGGCTACACCTTC. Translation: CSGTGDSNYGYTF.

The chain combines TRBV3-1 (or the pseudogene TRBV3-2) with TRBJ2-1, with D tentatively TRBD1 (5 bases). The ends were cut back, 2 bases at V and 5 bases at J, with 19 bases in the middle. CDR1 and CDR2 (germline): LGHDT, YNNKEL (reference sequence). This CDR3 spans 17 amino acids. The CDR3 coding sequence is TGTGCCAGCAGCCAAATAGAAAGGGGTAACGGTGACAATGAGCAGTTCTTC. It specifies CASSQIERGNGDNEQFF.

The chain couples TRBV6-5 to TRBJ2-7; D unclear. CDR3 length: 14 amino acids. Per the germline V gene, CDR1 is MNHEY and CDR2 is SVGAGI. Trimming took off 8 bases at V and 6 bases at J, with 20 bases between the two ends. CDR3 coding DNA: TGTGCCAGCTCAATTTCCGTCCAGTGGTCCGAGCAGTACTTC. Translating gives CASSISVQWSEQYF.